Listed below are T cell receptor beta chains from one sample, sequenced in a study of identical twins. MiXCR was run by TCRdb on the 5' RACE reads, yielding one entry per CDR3 protein. The sample holds around 1.7 million distinct CDR3 sequences; under 35% are singletons and the top ten take less than 0.35%. The sequencing sample was made of cord blood. The source of these receptors is a newborn girl in good health. CDR3s include the opening cysteine and the closing phenylalanine or tryptophan. The order of the fields is J gene, V gene, D gene, clone size, CDR3 DNA, CDR3 protein. A D gene is named only where the DNA matches it firmly. Only some rows state a clone size, as once, few, many or a class for expanded clones.

J gene: TRBJ2-5
V gene: TRBV12-3/TRBV12-4
D gene: TRBD1
clone size: few
CDR3 DNA: TGTGCCAGCAGTTTAGCTACTGACAGGGGGAAGACCCAGTACTTC
CDR3 protein: CASSLATDRGKTQYF

J gene: TRBJ1-1
V gene: TRBV5-1
D gene: NA
clone size: once
CDR3 DNA: TGCGCCAGCAGCCCAACGGAAGGAAGTATGAACACTGAAGCTTTCTTT
CDR3 protein: CASSPTEGSMNTEAFF

J gene: TRBJ1-2
V gene: TRBV10-3
D gene: NA
clone size: NA
CDR3 DNA: TGTGCCATCAGTGAAATAGGACGGGGCCGAACAGACACCTTC
CDR3 protein: CAISEIGRGRTDTF

J gene: TRBJ2-5
V gene: TRBV3-1
D gene: NA
clone size: NA
CDR3 DNA: TGTGCCAGCGACAGGCATGGGCTAGAGACCCAGTACTTC
CDR3 protein: CASDRHGLETQYF

J gene: TRBJ2-7
V gene: TRBV27
D gene: TRBD1
clone size: few
CDR3 DNA: TGTGCCAGCAGTTCGGACAGGGGGCGCTCCGAGCAGTACTTC
CDR3 protein: CASSSDRGRSEQYF

J gene: TRBJ2-7
V gene: TRBV2
D gene: TRBD2
clone size: few
CDR3 DNA: TGTGCCACCCAACGGGGGGACTCCTACGAGCAGTACTTC
CDR3 protein: CATQRGDSYEQYF

J gene: TRBJ2-1
V gene: TRBV18
D gene: TRBD1
clone size: NA
CDR3 DNA: TGTGCCAGCTCAAGACCGGGACAGGGTGGCTATGAGCAGTTCTTC
CDR3 protein: CASSRPGQGGYEQFF

J gene: TRBJ2-7
V gene: TRBV6-5
D gene: NA
clone size: many
CDR3 DNA: TGTGCCAGCAGTGCACAGGGATGGAACGAGCAGTACTTC
CDR3 protein: CASSAQGWNEQYF

J gene: TRBJ2-3
V gene: TRBV5-1
D gene: TRBD1
clone size: NA
CDR3 DNA: TGCGCCAGCAGCATCCGACAGGGGTACACAGATACGCAGTATTTT
CDR3 protein: CASSIRQGYTDTQYF

J gene: TRBJ2-4
V gene: TRBV2
D gene: NA
clone size: NA
CDR3 DNA: TGTGCCAGCAATGGCGGACTAGCCAAAAACATTCAGTACTTC
CDR3 protein: CASNGGLAKNIQYF

J gene: TRBJ2-1
V gene: TRBV20-1
D gene: NA
clone size: NA
CDR3 DNA: TGCAGTGCTGATACAGGGCCCTACAATGAGCAGTTCTTC
CDR3 protein: CSADTGPYNEQFF

J gene: TRBJ2-4
V gene: TRBV5-1
D gene: NA
clone size: NA
CDR3 DNA: TGCGCCAGCAGCTTGGCAGGGCGAGACATTCAGTACTTC
CDR3 protein: CASSLAGRDIQYF

J gene: TRBJ2-1
V gene: TRBV12-3/TRBV12-4
D gene: TRBD1
clone size: few
CDR3 DNA: TGTGCCAGCAGACCGGACAGGCTATCCAATGAGCAGTTCTTC
CDR3 protein: CASRPDRLSNEQFF

J gene: TRBJ2-3
V gene: TRBV3-1
D gene: NA
clone size: few
CDR3 DNA: TGTGCCAGCAGCCGGATAGCCGCCTCTAGCACAGATACGCAGTATTTT
CDR3 protein: CASSRIAASSTDTQYF

J gene: TRBJ1-6
V gene: TRBV2
D gene: NA
clone size: NA
CDR3 DNA: TGTGCCAGCAGCGCTACTCCAAATTCACCCCTCCACTTT
CDR3 protein: CASSATPNSPLHF

J gene: TRBJ1-5
V gene: TRBV6-6
D gene: NA
clone size: few
CDR3 DNA: TGTGCCAGCAGGCGGCAGGGCGGTCAGCCCCAGCATTTT
CDR3 protein: CASRRQGGQPQHF

J gene: TRBJ2-3
V gene: TRBV12-3/TRBV12-4
D gene: TRBD2
clone size: few
CDR3 DNA: TGTGCCAGCAGTTTAACGGCGGGGGGGCTGGATACGCAGTATTTT
CDR3 protein: CASSLTAGGLDTQYF

J gene: TRBJ2-7
V gene: TRBV30
D gene: NA
clone size: NA
CDR3 DNA: TGTGCCTGGAGTGTTATTGGGTTTACCTACGAGCAGTACTTC
CDR3 protein: CAWSVIGFTYEQYF

J gene: TRBJ2-7
V gene: TRBV6-6
D gene: TRBD2
clone size: few
CDR3 DNA: TGTGCCAGCAGTTACTCGCTGCTAGCGGTTGATTCCTACGAGCAGTACTTC
CDR3 protein: CASSYSLLAVDSYEQYF

J gene: TRBJ2-5
V gene: TRBV10-3
D gene: TRBD2
clone size: NA
CDR3 DNA: TGTGCCATCGGCGGGGGGGAGTACAATGAGCAGTACTTC
CDR3 protein: CAIGGGEYNEQYF

J gene: TRBJ2-1
V gene: TRBV11-2
D gene: NA
clone size: NA
CDR3 DNA: TGTGCCAGCAGGAACATCCGCGGGGGCCCACTTTACAATGAGCAGTTCTTC
CDR3 protein: CASRNIRGGPLYNEQFF

J gene: TRBJ2-4
V gene: TRBV18
D gene: TRBD2
clone size: NA
CDR3 DNA: TGTGCCAGCTCACAAATTGCCGGGAGGGGAAAAGCCAAAAACATTCAGTACTTC
CDR3 protein: CASSQIAGRGKAKNIQYF

J gene: TRBJ2-7
V gene: TRBV10-2
D gene: TRBD2
clone size: few
CDR3 DNA: TGCGCCAGCAGTGAACTAGCGGGCATCTACGAGCAGTACTTC
CDR3 protein: CASSELAGIYEQYF

J gene: TRBJ1-1
V gene: TRBV20-1
D gene: TRBD1
clone size: NA
CDR3 DNA: TGCAGTGCCGGACAGGGAGTGGTAGCTGAAGCTTTCTTT
CDR3 protein: CSAGQGVVAEAFF

J gene: TRBJ1-2
V gene: TRBV7-9
D gene: TRBD1
clone size: NA
CDR3 DNA: TGTGCCAGCAGCTCCCCAGGGCGACAGGGAAAGGATGGCTACACCTTC
CDR3 protein: CASSSPGRQGKDGYTF

J gene: TRBJ2-5
V gene: TRBV20-1
D gene: NA
clone size: NA
CDR3 DNA: TGCAGTGCCCGAAAGATAGGGGGGGTAATCGAGACCCAGTACTTC
CDR3 protein: CSARKIGGVIETQYF

J gene: TRBJ2-7
V gene: TRBV28
D gene: NA
clone size: few
CDR3 DNA: TGTGCCAGCAGTTTAGGACTAAAATCCTACGAGCAGTACTTC
CDR3 protein: CASSLGLKSYEQYF

J gene: TRBJ2-7
V gene: TRBV4-2
D gene: NA
clone size: NA
CDR3 DNA: TGTGCCAGCAGCCAAGATATGGCGAGGGCCTACAATGAGCAGTACTTC
CDR3 protein: CASSQDMARAYNEQYF

J gene: TRBJ1-2
V gene: TRBV5-1
D gene: TRBD1
clone size: many
CDR3 DNA: TGCGCCAGCAGCTTGGGACAGGGAGAGGGCTACACCTTC
CDR3 protein: CASSLGQGEGYTF

J gene: TRBJ2-7
V gene: TRBV10-3
D gene: NA
clone size: NA
CDR3 DNA: TGTGCCATCAGAGATAGCTACAATGAGCAGTACTTC
CDR3 protein: CAIRDSYNEQYF

J gene: TRBJ2-7
V gene: TRBV7-2
D gene: TRBD2
clone size: NA
CDR3 DNA: TGTGCCAGCAGCTTAAAAGTGAGGGGACTAGCGGGACATGAGCAGTACTTC
CDR3 protein: CASSLKVRGLAGHEQYF

J gene: TRBJ2-3
V gene: TRBV27
D gene: NA
clone size: NA
CDR3 DNA: TGTGCCAGCAGGGGGAGGGGGCGAGGCACAGATACGCAGTATTTT
CDR3 protein: CASRGRGRGTDTQYF

J gene: TRBJ2-4
V gene: TRBV5-1
D gene: TRBD1
clone size: few
CDR3 DNA: TGCGCCAGCAGCTCCCAGACAGGGTGGTCCAAAAACATTCAGTACTTC
CDR3 protein: CASSSQTGWSKNIQYF

J gene: TRBJ2-5
V gene: TRBV5-4
D gene: NA
clone size: few
CDR3 DNA: TGTGCCAGCAGCACGGGATTACAGGAAGAGACCCAGTACTTC
CDR3 protein: CASSTGLQEETQYF

J gene: TRBJ2-7
V gene: TRBV28
D gene: TRBD2
clone size: NA
CDR3 DNA: TGTGCCAGTCGGACTAGCGGGAGGAACAATGAGCAGTACTTC
CDR3 protein: CASRTSGRNNEQYF

J gene: TRBJ1-6
V gene: TRBV5-1
D gene: NA
clone size: NA
CDR3 DNA: TGCGCCAGCGGCTTGTCCGCGACTAGAAATTCACCCCTCCACTTT
CDR3 protein: CASGLSATRNSPLHF

J gene: TRBJ2-3
V gene: TRBV12-3/TRBV12-4
D gene: TRBD2
clone size: NA
CDR3 DNA: TGTGCCAGCAGTGCAGCTAGCGGGAGGGCGTATACGCAGTATTTT
CDR3 protein: CASSAASGRAYTQYF

J gene: TRBJ1-1
V gene: TRBV20-1
D gene: TRBD1
clone size: NA
CDR3 DNA: TGCAGTGCTAGACCGGGACAGAGGAACACTGAAGCTTTCTTT
CDR3 protein: CSARPGQRNTEAFF

J gene: TRBJ2-5
V gene: TRBV27
D gene: NA
clone size: NA
CDR3 DNA: TGTGCCAGCAGTTTTTCAAGTCCGAGCGGAAAAGAGACCCAGTACTTC
CDR3 protein: CASSFSSPSGKETQYF

J gene: TRBJ1-2
V gene: TRBV4-1
D gene: TRBD1
clone size: few
CDR3 DNA: TGCGCCAGCAGCCAATCTCTCTTAGTTTTGAGGGGGCTGGACTATGGCTACACCTTC
CDR3 protein: CASSQSLLVLRGLDYGYTF